These 30 T cell receptor beta chains originate from one sample sequenced in a study of early T cells in non-severe SARS-CoV-2 infection. TCRdb independently ran MiXCR on the 5' RACE reads; one entry per CDR3 protein. The sample has tens of thousands of distinct CDR3 sequences; 6% to 7% are singletons. The input for sequencing was whole blood, taken at baseline. The receptors come from an adult who was a healthcare worker with PCR-confirmed SARS-CoV-2 infection or an uninfected control (not recorded which).

V and J are TRBV6-1 and TRBJ1-1; perhaps TRBD1 as D (5 bases). V was shortened by 8 bases and J by 0 bases, with 10 bases between the two germline ends. This CDR3 spans 13 amino acids. CDR1 is MNHNS and CDR2 is SASEGT in the germline V gene. CDR3 sequence: CASLNRLNTEAFF. The DNA of the CDR3 is TGTGCCAGCCTAAACAGGTTGAACACTGAAGCTTTCTTT.

The chain has TRBV29-1 and TRBJ2-5, with TRBD2 matching 13 bases. The CDR3 covers 13 residues. Germline V gives CDR1 SQVTM, CDR2 ANQGSEA. The V gene end was trimmed by 7 bases and the J gene end by 10 bases; junction bases not matched to a gene: 9. The CDR3 reads CSATGLAGTDQYF. The CDR3 DNA sequence: TGCAGCGCTACGGGACTAGCGGGGACAGACCAGTACTTC.

This clonotype was seen at least ten times. The gene calls are TRBV7-9 and TRBJ2-1; TRBD2 matches 7 bases. CDR1 and CDR2 from the germline V gene are SEHNR and FQNEAQ (reference sequence). V lost 4 bases to trimming and J lost 2 bases; unmatched junction nucleotides: 17. The CDR3 extends over 19 amino acids. The CDR3 loop is CASSSGALAAPQPYNEQFF. CDR3 nucleotides: TGTGCCAGCAGCTCTGGGGCGCTAGCGGCCCCCCAACCCTACAATGAGCAGTTCTTC.

This clonotype has a single count. A far bigger clonotype differs at one base, so this is likely a read error. V is TRBV7-6 and J is TRBJ2-5; D not certain. The CDR3 contains 11 residues. CDR1 is SGHVS, CDR2 FNYEAQ, per germline. The DNA for the CDR3 is TGTGCCAGCAGCTTCCAAGAGATCCAGTACTTC. Translated: CASSFQEIQYF.

This clonotype was seen a few times. This rearrangement joins TRBV4-1 to TRBJ2-1; 8 nucleotides align to TRBD2. This CDR3 has 15 amino acids. V shed 4 bases, J shed 2 bases, and the junction held 4 bases outside the gene matches. The V gene's germline CDR1 is MGHRA and CDR2 YSYEKL. CDR3 protein: CASSLMGLAYNEQFF. Written as DNA, the CDR3 is TGCGCCAGCAGCCTGATGGGACTAGCCTACAATGAGCAGTTCTTC.

This clonotype was counted ten times or more. The rearrangement joins TRBV7-9 to TRBJ1-6; 9 positions agree with TRBD1. The CDR3 runs 15 residues. The junction had 6 bases not matched to a gene; V was cut back by 5 bases and J by 7 bases. Germline V gives CDR1 SEHNR, CDR2 FQNEAQ (reference sequence). Here the CDR3 DNA reads TGTGCCAGCAGCAAACAGGGGGCTCAGAATTCACCCCTCCACTTT. This codes for CASSKQGAQNSPLHF. The variable domain in full, completed from reference TRBV7-9 and TRBJ1-6, reads DTGVSQNPRHKITKRGQNVTFRCDPISEHNRLYWYRQTLGQGPEFLTYFQNEAQLEKSRLLSDRFSAERPKGSFSTLEIQRTEQGDSAMYLCASSKQGAQNSPLHFGNGTRLTVT.

This clonotype was observed a handful of times. V and J are TRBV28 and TRBJ1-2, with 7 bases matching TRBD1. V was clipped by 4 bases and J by 4 bases; unmatched bases: 3. CDR3 size: 13 residues. In germline, CDR1 is MDHEN, CDR2 SYDVKM. The CDR3 loop is CASSSRDSYGYTF. The CDR3 bases are TGTGCCAGCAGTTCCCGGGACAGCTATGGCTACACCTTC.

The chain has TRBV7-8 and TRBJ1-2; 8 nucleotides agree with TRBD1. The CDR3 spans 13 residues. In germline, CDR1 is SGHVS, CDR2 FQNEAQ. With 5 bases clipped from V and 7 bases from J, the junction kept 6 bases outside the gene matches. Written as DNA, the CDR3 is TGTGCCAGCAGCCCCGGACAGGGAACTGGCTACACCTTC. It is translated as CASSPGQGTGYTF.

This clonotype was seen ten or more times. The chain couples TRBV11-2 to TRBJ2-3; 7 nucleotides align to TRBD2. CDR1 SGHAT and CDR2 FQNNGV come from the germline V gene. The V gene end was trimmed by 4 bases and the J gene end by 0 bases; junction bases not matched to a gene: 7. The CDR3 is 16 amino acids. This CDR3 is CASSSGLVISTDTQYF. CDR3 DNA sequence: TGTGCCAGCAGCTCCGGACTAGTTATTAGCACAGATACGCAGTATTTT. The entire variable domain, with the rest obtained from reference TRBV11-2 and TRBJ2-3, is as follows: EAGVAQSPRYKIIEKRQSVAFWCNPISGHATLYWYQQILGQGPKLLIQFQNNGVVDDSQLPKDRFSAERLKGVDSTLKIQPAKLEDSAVYLCASSSGLVISTDTQYFGPGTRLTVL.

This clonotype was seen more than once but under ten times. This chain links TRBV18 with TRBJ2-1, with D perhaps assigned TRBD1 or TRBD2 (5 bases each). The length of the CDR3 is 13 residues. Trimming left V 3 bases short and J 9 bases short, with 12 bases between. CDR1 KGHSH and CDR2 LQKENI come from the germline V gene. CDR3 region: CASSPGAGTEQFF. The CDR3 region has the DNA TGTGCCAGCTCACCTGGGGCAGGGACTGAGCAGTTCTTC.

The chain links TRBV9 to TRBJ2-3; 7 bases are shared with TRBD1. The germline gives CDR1 SGDLS, CDR2 YYNGEE. Trimming cost V 5 bases and J 12 bases; bases outside gene matches: 12. The CDR3 covers 13 residues. Here the CDR3 reads CASSDGQAHKQYF. DNA of the CDR3: TGTGCCAGCAGTGATGGACAGGCCCACAAACAGTATTTT.

J is TRBJ2-5 and V is TRBV29-1; TRBD1 matches 8 bases. Germline V lookup: CDR1 SQVTM, CDR2 ANQGSEA. The CDR3 sequence is 18 residues long. V lost 0 bases and J lost 3; bases outside the gene matches: 15. The DNA for the CDR3 is TGCAGCGTTGAAGATCCGGCAGGGGGCGAGAGGGCTGAAGAGACCCAGTACTTC. Protein sequence: CSVEDPAGGERAEETQYF.

V and J are TRBV10-3 and TRBJ1-2; D is unclear. Looked up from germline, CDR1 is ENHRY and CDR2 is SYGVKD. The CDR3 has 13 amino acids. V lost 6 bases to trimming and J lost 4 bases, with 12 bases between them. CDR3 residues: CAISREGSYGYTF. CDR3 in DNA: TGTGCCATCAGCCGAGAGGGTAGCTATGGCTACACCTTC.

V usage is TRBV12-3 or TRBV12-4 and J usage is TRBJ2-7, with a possible D match to TRBD2 (6 bases). CDR3 length equals 14 residues. V was pared by 6 bases and J by 6 bases, with 18 bases between. The DNA for the CDR3 is TGTGCCAGCAGGCCCACCGGGACTCCCCGCGAGCAGTACTTC. Its protein product is CASRPTGTPREQYF.

There are many counts of this clonotype. The chain combines TRBV29-1 with TRBJ1-2; D perhaps matches TRBD1 (5 bases). Looked up from germline, CDR1 is SQVTM and CDR2 is ANQGSEA. The CDR3 consists of 14 residues. Trimming left V 6 bases short and J 3 bases short, with 17 bases between. Here the CDR3 reads CSVASGEEDYGYTF. The CDR3 nucleotides read TGCAGCGTGGCATCGGGGGAGGAGGACTATGGCTACACCTTC.

The chain employs TRBV20-1 and TRBJ2-1, with TRBD2 matching 7 bases. Per germline, CDR1 DFQATT and CDR2 SNEGSKA (reference sequence). V lost 3 bases to trimming and J lost 7 bases; unmatched junction nucleotides: 9. The CDR3 totals 14 residues. The CDR3 region is CSASGRGSRNEQFF. The CDR3 DNA reads as TGCAGTGCTAGTGGGCGCGGGAGTCGGAATGAGCAGTTCTTC.

This clonotype was seen repeatedly, ten times or more. The rearrangement joins TRBV20-1 to TRBJ2-7; perhaps TRBD1 as D (6 bases). Trimming left V 1 base short and J 5 bases short, with 18 bases between. Germline V gene lookup returns CDR1 DFQATT and CDR2 SNEGSKA (reference sequence). The CDR3 has 15 residues. As DNA, the CDR3 is TGCAGTGCTAGAGTATCAAGGGGGATAAATGACGAGCAGTACTTC. It is translated as CSARVSRGINDEQYF.

This clonotype was observed at least ten times. The rearrangement joins TRBV15 to TRBJ2-1; maybe TRBD2 (6 bases). This CDR3 spans 15 amino acids. CDR1 and CDR2 from the germline V gene are LNHNV and YYDKDF (reference sequence). Trimming stripped 1 base from V and 14 bases from J, with 21 bases between. The CDR3 is CATSRGERALALEFF. CDR3 bases: TGTGCCACCAGCAGAGGCGAGCGGGCCCTAGCTCTGGAGTTCTTC.

In this sample, this clonotype turned up many times. V gene TRBV9 combines with J gene TRBJ2-3, with 8 bases identical to TRBD1. Trimming removed 6 bases from V and 6 bases from J; junction bases left unmatched: 6. CDR1 is SGDLS, CDR2 YYNGEE, per germline. The CDR3 has 13 residues. The CDR3 DNA reads TGTGCCAGCAAGGCAGGGGGCGGTGATACGCAGTATTTT. Protein sequence: CASKAGGGDTQYF.

This clonotype was detected ten times or more. The chain is built from TRBV6-5 and TRBJ2-3; D is perhaps TRBD2 (5 bases). This CDR3 spans 11 amino acids. Germline V CDR1 and CDR2: MNHEY, SVGAGI. The germline V and J ends were trimmed by 5 bases and 6 bases, with 6 bases remaining between them. CDR3 loop: CASSTGDTQYF. Here the CDR3 DNA reads TGTGCCAGCAGTACGGGGGATACGCAGTATTTT.

This clonotype was detected a few times. J is TRBJ2-3 and V is TRBV10-3, with D uncertain. Germline values: CDR1 ENHRY, CDR2 SYGVKD. V was clipped by 10 bases and J by 6 bases, with 23 bases between them. CDR3 length: 15 residues. This CDR3 reads CATTPLEGRADTQYF. Written as DNA, the CDR3 is TGTGCCACCACGCCCTTGGAAGGTAGGGCGGATACGCAGTATTTT.

This clonotype showed up many times. The chain carries TRBV2 and TRBJ1-3, with D possibly matching TRBD1 (5 bases). CDR1 is SNHLY and CDR2 is FYNNEI in the germline V gene. CDR3 length: 13 residues. The ends were cut back, 4 bases at V and 1 base at J, with 5 bases in the middle. The CDR3 here is CASSGTSGNTIYF. CDR3 nucleotides: TGTGCCAGCAGTGGGACATCTGGAAACACCATATATTTT.

The sample holds a few counts of this clonotype. This sequence joins TRBV27 and TRBJ1-1; D not resolved. The length of the CDR3 is 14 residues. Germline-derived CDR1 and CDR2 are MNHEY and SMNVEV (reference sequence). The V end was cut by 4 bases, the J end by 0 bases, with 9 bases between. The CDR3 DNA reads TGTGCCAGCAGTTACACCCAAATGAACACTGAAGCTTTCTTT. Encoded protein: CASSYTQMNTEAFF.

The chain couples TRBV6-2 or TRBV6-3 to TRBJ2-3; 8 bases line up with TRBD2. With 2 bases clipped from V and 6 bases from J, the junction kept 7 bases outside the gene matches. Germline V lookup: CDR1 MNHEY, CDR2 SVGEGT. CDR3 length: 15 residues. Written as DNA, the CDR3 is TGTGCCAGCAGTTACCCACCGGGACTAGGGGATACGCAGTATTTT. This codes for CASSYPPGLGDTQYF.

There are many counts of this clonotype. This sequence joins TRBV14 and TRBJ2-3; D gene unclear. The CDR3 covers 16 residues. Germline CDR1 reads SGHDN; CDR2 reads FVKESK. V shed 1 base and J shed 2 bases, with 13 bases lying between them. The CDR3 sequence is CASSQGISFTTDTQYF. The CDR3 DNA follows: TGTGCCAGCAGCCAAGGAATTAGCTTTACCACAGATACGCAGTATTTT.

The chain combines TRBV7-3 with TRBJ2-3, with 8 bases matching TRBD2. Germline CDR1 and CDR2: SGHTA and FQGTGA. The CDR3 sequence is 15 residues long. Germline trimming cut 4 bases from V and 8 bases from J; bases unmatched to any gene: 11. The CDR3 protein is CASSSQSITSGTQYF. The CDR3 DNA is TGTGCCAGCAGCTCCCAATCGATCACTAGCGGTACGCAGTATTTT.

This clonotype has only a few counts. The J gene is TRBJ2-1, the V gene TRBV12-3 or TRBV12-4; TRBD1 agrees at 8 bases. The CDR3 covers 15 residues. The trim removed 6 bases at V and 6 bases at J, leaving 10 bases unmatched. The CDR3 spells CASSPGQVVGNEQFF. The DNA for the CDR3 is TGTGCCAGCAGCCCGGGACAGGTGGTCGGCAATGAGCAGTTCTTC.

This clonotype was recorded at least ten times. This rearrangement joins TRBV20-1 to TRBJ2-2; TRBD2 might be the D (6 bases). Trimming pared 5 bases from V and 4 bases from J, leaving 17 bases between. CDR3 length: 15 residues. CDR1 and CDR2 (germline): DFQATT, SNEGSKA (reference sequence). The CDR3 here is CSASLGGVGTGELFF. The CDR3 region has the DNA TGCAGTGCTTCCTTGGGGGGAGTGGGCACCGGGGAGCTGTTTTTT.

This clonotype appeared many times. The V call is TRBV20-1, the J call TRBJ1-4; a weak D match, TRBD1 (5 bases). This CDR3 has 15 amino acids. The ends were cut back, 1 base at V and 1 base at J, with 10 bases in the middle. Germline V gene sequence: CDR1 DFQATT, CDR2 SNEGSKA (reference sequence). CDR3 DNA sequence: TGCAGTGCTAGAGTCCTGGGGGGAACTAATGAAAAACTGTTTTTT. This translates into CSARVLGGTNEKLFF.

This clonotype occurred many times. This sequence joins TRBV12-3 or TRBV12-4 and TRBJ2-1; 9 bases line up with TRBD2. Unmatched junction bases numbered 18, after V lost 5 bases and J lost 7 bases. CDR3 length: 18 residues. The CDR3 protein is CASSAHLSVAGASNEQFF. DNA for the CDR3: TGTGCCAGCAGTGCTCATCTTTCGGTAGCGGGAGCTAGTAATGAGCAGTTCTTC.